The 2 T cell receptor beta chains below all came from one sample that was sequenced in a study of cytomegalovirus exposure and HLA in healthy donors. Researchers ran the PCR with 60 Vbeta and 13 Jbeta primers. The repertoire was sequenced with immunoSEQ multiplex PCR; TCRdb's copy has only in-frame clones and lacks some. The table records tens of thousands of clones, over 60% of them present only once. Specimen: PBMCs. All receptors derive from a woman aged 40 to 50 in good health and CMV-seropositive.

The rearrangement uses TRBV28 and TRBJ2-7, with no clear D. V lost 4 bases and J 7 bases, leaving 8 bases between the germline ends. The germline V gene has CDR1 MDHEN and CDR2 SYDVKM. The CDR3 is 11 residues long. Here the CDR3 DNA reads TGTGCCAGCAGTTACGCGGAGGAGCAGTACTTC. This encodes CASSYAEEQYF.

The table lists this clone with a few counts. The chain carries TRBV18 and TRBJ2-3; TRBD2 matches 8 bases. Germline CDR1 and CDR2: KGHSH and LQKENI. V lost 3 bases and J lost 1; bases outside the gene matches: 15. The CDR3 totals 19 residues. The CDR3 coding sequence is TGTGCCAGCTCACCTCCAAAAAGCGGGAGTGTACGTCGCACAGATACGCAGTATTTT. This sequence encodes CASSPPKSGSVRRTDTQYF.